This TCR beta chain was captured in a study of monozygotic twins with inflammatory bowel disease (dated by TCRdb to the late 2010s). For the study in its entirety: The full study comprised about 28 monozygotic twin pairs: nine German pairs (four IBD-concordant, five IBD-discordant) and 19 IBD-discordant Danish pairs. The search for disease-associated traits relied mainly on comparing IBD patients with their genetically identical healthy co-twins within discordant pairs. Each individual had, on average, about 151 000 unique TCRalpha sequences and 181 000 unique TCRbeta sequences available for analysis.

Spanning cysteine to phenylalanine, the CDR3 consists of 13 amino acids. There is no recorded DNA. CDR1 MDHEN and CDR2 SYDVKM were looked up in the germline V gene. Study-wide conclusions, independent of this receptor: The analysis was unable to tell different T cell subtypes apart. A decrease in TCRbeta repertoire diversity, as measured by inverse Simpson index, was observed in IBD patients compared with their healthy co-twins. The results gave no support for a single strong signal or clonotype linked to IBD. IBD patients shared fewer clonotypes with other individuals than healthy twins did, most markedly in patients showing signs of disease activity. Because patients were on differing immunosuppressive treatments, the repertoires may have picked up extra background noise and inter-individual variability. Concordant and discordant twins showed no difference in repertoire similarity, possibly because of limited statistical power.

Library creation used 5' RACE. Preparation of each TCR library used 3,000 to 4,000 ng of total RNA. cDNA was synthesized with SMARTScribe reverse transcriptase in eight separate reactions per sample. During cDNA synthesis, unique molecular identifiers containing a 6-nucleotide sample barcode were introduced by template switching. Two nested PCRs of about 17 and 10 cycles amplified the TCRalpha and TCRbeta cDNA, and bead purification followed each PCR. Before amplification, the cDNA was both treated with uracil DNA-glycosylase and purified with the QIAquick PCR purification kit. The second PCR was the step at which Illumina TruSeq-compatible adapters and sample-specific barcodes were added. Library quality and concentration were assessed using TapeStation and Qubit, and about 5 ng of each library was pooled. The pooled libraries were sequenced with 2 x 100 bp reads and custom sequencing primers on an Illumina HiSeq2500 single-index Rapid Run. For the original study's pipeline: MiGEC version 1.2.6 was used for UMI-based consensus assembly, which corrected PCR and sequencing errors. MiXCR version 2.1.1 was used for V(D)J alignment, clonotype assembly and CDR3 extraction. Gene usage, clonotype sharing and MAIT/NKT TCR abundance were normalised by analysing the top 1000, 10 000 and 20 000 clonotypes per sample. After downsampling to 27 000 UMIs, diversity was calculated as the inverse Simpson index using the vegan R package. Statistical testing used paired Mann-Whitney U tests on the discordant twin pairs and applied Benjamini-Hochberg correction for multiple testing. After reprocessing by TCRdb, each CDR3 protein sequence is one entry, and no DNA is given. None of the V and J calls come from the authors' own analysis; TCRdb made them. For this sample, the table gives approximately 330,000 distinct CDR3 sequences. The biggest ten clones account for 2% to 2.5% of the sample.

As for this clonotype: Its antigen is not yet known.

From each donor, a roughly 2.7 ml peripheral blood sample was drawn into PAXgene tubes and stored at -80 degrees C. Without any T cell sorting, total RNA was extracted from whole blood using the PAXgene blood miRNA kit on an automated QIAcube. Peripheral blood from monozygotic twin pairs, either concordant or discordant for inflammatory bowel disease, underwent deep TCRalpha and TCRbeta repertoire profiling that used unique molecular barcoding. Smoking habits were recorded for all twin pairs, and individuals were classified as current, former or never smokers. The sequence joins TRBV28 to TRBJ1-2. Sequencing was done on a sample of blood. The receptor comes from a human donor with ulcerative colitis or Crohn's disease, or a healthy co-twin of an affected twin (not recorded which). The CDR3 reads CASSVGANYGYTF.